The rows below give T cell receptor beta chains drawn from one sample of a study of CD8+ T cells in alopecia areata. Repertoires were generated with immunoSEQ multiplex PCR, while TCRdb's copy carries only in-frame clones and drops some. Of 120,000 or so clones in the sample, around 63% are singletons; the top ten hold approximately 5.1%. The input for sequencing was CD4+ T cells sorted from blood, taken at week 4, from a patient treated with tofacitinib. The receptors here all came from a human donor with alopecia areata. Each CDR3 is given without its conserved first and last residue. Fields, in order: J gene, clone size, V gene, CDR3 length, CDR3 protein. Clone size is not always given. Where it is, it says once, few, many or a class for expanded clones.

>TRBJ1-2|.|TRBV7-2|12
ASSLGQGFYGYT
>TRBJ2-5|.|TRBV7-8|13
ASSRFRGSKETQY
>TRBJ1-2|.|TRBV5-4|11
ASSSWTGRGYT
>TRBJ2-5|.|TRBV9|13
ASSIYGGRGETQY
>TRBJ2-7|.|TRBV9|12
ASSVQAEPYEQY
>TRBJ2-1|few|TRBV29-1|12
SVQRRQAYNEQF
>TRBJ1-1|few|TRBV27|10
ASIGWGSEAF
>TRBJ1-4|.|TRBV27|14
ASSTYSQGAGEKLF
>TRBJ1-1|.|TRBV2|12
ASSRDYAGTEAF
>TRBJ1-2|.|TRBV29-1|11
SVANRGSYGYT
>TRBJ1-3|.|TRBV11-2|10
ASSLVSNTIY
>TRBJ2-1|.|TRBV4-3|17
ASSHPTGGAAGAYNEQF
>TRBJ1-2|.|TRBV15|12
ATSRDPIAGGYT
>TRBJ2-2|once|TRBV14|15
ASSLPPQGTNTGELF
>TRBJ2-1|.|TRBV4-3|15
ASSLRLAGGLYNEQF